Listed here is a single T cell receptor (beta chain). The data stem from a study of response to subunit inactivated influenza vaccine. TCRdb recomputed calls from the RT-PCR reads with MiXCR, one row per CDR3 protein. The data contain around 180,000 distinct CDR3 sequences, nearly 9.5% of them seen just once; the ten biggest clones take up 11%. The CDR3 spans 15 residues. J gave up 1 base and V 3 bases, and 2 bases lay outside the gene matches. J is TRBJ2-2 and V is TRBV12-3 or TRBV12-4; the match to TRBD1 covers 7 bases. The TCR originated in a man in his forties or fifties who received an inactivated influenza vaccine. Sequences were derived from non-naive T cells sorted from PBMCs, sampled on the day of vaccination. In DNA form, the CDR3 reads TGTGCCAGCAGTTTCGCAGGGGGGAACACCGGGGAGCTGTTTTTT. Translation: CASSFAGGNTGELFF.